These 12 T cell receptor beta chains originate from one sample sequenced in a study of early T cells in non-severe SARS-CoV-2 infection. In TCRdb, the 5' RACE reads were re-called with MiXCR into one record per CDR3 protein. The data contain tens of thousands of distinct CDR3 sequences, 5% to 7.5% of them singletons. The source was whole blood, collected at baseline. The source of these receptors is an adult who was a healthcare worker with PCR-confirmed SARS-CoV-2 infection or an uninfected control (not recorded which).

This clonotype was seen ten or more times. The chain couples TRBV12-3 or TRBV12-4 to TRBJ2-2; D may match TRBD1 or TRBD2 (5 bases each). Trimming removed 8 bases from V and 2 bases from J, with 9 bases in between. The CDR3 covers 13 residues. CDR3 sequence reads: CASGTVNTGELFF. CDR3 in DNA: TGTGCCAGCGGGACGGTAAACACCGGGGAGCTGTTTTTT.

This clonotype was observed many times. The genes are TRBV7-2 and TRBJ2-3; D not certain. The CDR3 runs 13 residues. V was pared by 2 bases and J by 3 bases, with 6 bases between. Germline V lookup: CDR1 SGHTA, CDR2 FQGNSA. The CDR3 DNA reads as TGTGCCAGCAGCTTACCCCCAACAGATACGCAGTATTTT. This translates into CASSLPPTDTQYF.

This clonotype was counted many times. The gene calls are TRBV12-3 or TRBV12-4 and TRBJ2-3; 11 bases match TRBD2. After removal of 6 bases from V and 0 bases from J, the junction contained 8 bases not matched to a gene. The CDR3 is 17 residues long. CDR3 coding DNA: TGTGCCAGCAGGGATAGCGGGGGGGAATATAGCACAGATACGCAGTATTTT. Its translation is CASRDSGGEYSTDTQYF.

There are a few counts of this clonotype. The V and J genes are TRBV7-6 and TRBJ2-2, with D maybe TRBD2 (5 bases). This CDR3 is 15 amino acids long. The germline gives CDR1 SGHVS, CDR2 FNYEAQ. Trimming took off 2 bases at V and 7 bases at J, with 14 bases between the two ends. This CDR3 reads CASSLMTTSNGELFF. In DNA form, the CDR3 reads TGTGCCAGCAGCTTAATGACTACTTCGAACGGGGAGCTGTTTTTT.

This clonotype has a handful of counts. This sequence joins TRBV12-3 or TRBV12-4 and TRBJ1-1; D possibly corresponds to TRBD1 (5 bases). The CDR3 spans 14 residues. V was shortened by 5 bases and J by 6 bases, with 16 bases between the two germline ends. The CDR3 loop is CASSPGTALPEAFF. In DNA form, the CDR3 reads TGTGCCAGCAGTCCAGGGACGGCGCTCCCTGAAGCTTTCTTT.

This clonotype was recorded many times. The chain couples TRBV24-1 to TRBJ2-7, with 7 bases matching TRBD1. Germline CDR1 is KGHDR and CDR2 is SFDVKD. There are 14 residues in the CDR3. Trimming at V came to 7 bases and at J to 2 bases, leaving 7 bases not matched to a gene. CDR3 in DNA: TGTGCCACCAGCGCGACAGGGTCGACCTACGAGCAGTACTTC. Amino acids: CATSATGSTYEQYF.

The J gene is TRBJ1-6, the V gene TRBV4-3; 10 nucleotides agree with TRBD1. The CDR3 consists of 21 residues. V lost 0 bases, J lost 0 bases, and 11 bases stayed unmatched. The germline CDR1 and CDR2 sequences are LGHNA and YSLEER. This CDR3 is CASSQEIQGQGFSSYNSPLHF. CDR3 DNA sequence: TGCGCCAGCAGCCAAGAGATCCAGGGACAGGGGTTTAGCTCCTATAATTCACCCCTCCACTTT.

Many counts were recorded for this clonotype. The V call is TRBV20-1, the J call TRBJ2-1, with D possibly being TRBD2 (5 bases). Germline CDR1 is DFQATT and CDR2 is SNEGSKA (reference sequence). V was clipped by 3 bases and J by 5 bases, with 14 bases between them. The CDR3 runs 14 residues. The CDR3: CSARPRGSNNEQFF. CDR3 DNA sequence: TGCAGTGCTAGGCCCCGCGGGTCTAACAATGAGCAGTTCTTC.

This clonotype was detected ten times or more. The chain carries TRBV7-2 and TRBJ2-3; the D is unclear. The CDR3 loop spans 14 amino acids. With 5 bases removed from V and 0 bases from J, the gap between germline ends came to 9 bases. Germline V gives CDR1 SGHTA, CDR2 FQGNSA. CDR3 loop: CASSARHSTDTQYF. Written as DNA, the CDR3 is TGTGCCAGCAGCGCGAGACATAGCACAGATACGCAGTATTTT.

This clonotype has a count of ten or more. This chain connects TRBV29-1 to TRBJ2-5, with TRBD1 matching 7 bases. Per the germline V gene, CDR1 is SQVTM and CDR2 is ANQGSEA. V was pared by 4 bases and J by 5 bases, with 4 bases of the junction left unmatched. This CDR3 has 12 amino acids. This CDR3 is CSVVETGETQYF. For the CDR3, the DNA is TGCAGCGTTGTCGAGACAGGGGAGACCCAGTACTTC. The full variable domain, with the rest looked up from reference TRBV29-1 and TRBJ2-5, is SAVISQKPSRDICQRGTSLTIQCQVDSQVTMMFWYRQQPGQSLTLIATANQGSEATYESGFVIDKFPISRPNLTFSTLTVSNMSPEDSSIYLCSVVETGETQYFGPGTRLLVL.

This clonotype was seen ten or more times. This CDR3 reads CASSLRGGTQETQYF. The CDR3 DNA is TGTGCCAGCTCCCTAAGGGGCGGGACGCAAGAGACCCAGTACTTC. This chain joins TRBV7-2 and TRBJ2-5; D is perhaps TRBD2 (6 bases). Looked up from germline, CDR1 is SGHTA and CDR2 is FQGNSA. This CDR3 is built from 15 residues. Trimming left V 8 bases short and J 2 bases short, with 18 bases between.

The sample holds a few counts of this clonotype. The chain recombines TRBV9 with TRBJ2-3, with 15 bases matching TRBD2. V was pared by 0 bases and J by 2 bases, with 4 bases of the junction left unmatched. Germline CDR1 SGDLS, CDR2 YYNGEE. The CDR3 has 18 residues. CDR3 region: CASSVGTSGRASTDTQYF. The CDR3 coding sequence is TGTGCCAGCAGCGTAGGGACTAGCGGGAGGGCGTCCACAGATACGCAGTATTTT.